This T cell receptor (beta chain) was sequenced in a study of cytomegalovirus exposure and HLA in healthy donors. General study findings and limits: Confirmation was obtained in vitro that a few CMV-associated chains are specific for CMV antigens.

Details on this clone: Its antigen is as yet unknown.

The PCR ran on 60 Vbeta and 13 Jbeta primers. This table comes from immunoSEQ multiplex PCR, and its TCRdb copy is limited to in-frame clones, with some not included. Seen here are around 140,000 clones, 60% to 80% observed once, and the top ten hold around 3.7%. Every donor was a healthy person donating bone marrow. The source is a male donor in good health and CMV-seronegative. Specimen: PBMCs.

This chain's CDR3 is CASNQGVSYNSPLHF. The CDR3 DNA reads as TGCGCCAGCAATCAGGGGGTGTCCTATAATTCACCCCTCCACTTT. This chain uses TRBV10-2 with TRBJ1-6, with 7 bases identical to TRBD1. This CDR3 region has 15 residues. V dropped 7 bases and J dropped 1; count of bases not matched to a gene: 4. Germline V gene lookup returns CDR1 WSHSY and CDR2 SAAADI.